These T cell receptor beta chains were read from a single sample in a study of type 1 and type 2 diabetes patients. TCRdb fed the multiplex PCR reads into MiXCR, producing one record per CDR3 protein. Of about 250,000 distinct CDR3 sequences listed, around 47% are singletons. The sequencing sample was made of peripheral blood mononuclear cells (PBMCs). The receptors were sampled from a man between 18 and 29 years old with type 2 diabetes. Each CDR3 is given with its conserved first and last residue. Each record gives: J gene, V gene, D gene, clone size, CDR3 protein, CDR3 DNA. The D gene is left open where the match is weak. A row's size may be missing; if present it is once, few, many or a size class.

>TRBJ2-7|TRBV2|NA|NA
CASSGRTGKEYEQYF
TGTGCCAGCAGCGGGAGGACAGGGAAGGAGTACGAGCAGTACTTC
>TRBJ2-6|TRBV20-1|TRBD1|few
CSARDVTGFGANVLTF
TGCAGTGCTAGAGACGTGACAGGGTTCGGGGCCAACGTCCTGACTTTC
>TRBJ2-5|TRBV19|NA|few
CASSTDSGETQYF
TGTGCCAGTAGTACGGACAGTGGGGAGACCCAGTACTTC
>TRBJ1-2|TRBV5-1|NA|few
CASAPIGDFYGYTF
TGCGCCAGCGCCCCTATCGGTGATTTCTATGGCTACACCTTC
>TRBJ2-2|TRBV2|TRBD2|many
CASSEEYLSGSGSGELFF
TGTGCCAGCAGTGAAGAATATCTTAGCGGGAGCGGAAGCGGGGAGCTGTTTTTT
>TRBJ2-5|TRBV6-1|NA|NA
CASSLEKTATMTETQYF
TGTGCCAGCAGCCTTGAGAAGACAGCGACGATGACCGAGACCCAGTACTTC
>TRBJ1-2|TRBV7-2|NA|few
CASSQTTYGYTF
TGTGCCAGCAGTCAAACTACGTATGGCTACACCTTC
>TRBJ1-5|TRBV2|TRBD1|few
CASSEGQTGQPQHF
TGTGCCAGCAGTGAGGGACAGACAGGGCAGCCCCAGCATTTT
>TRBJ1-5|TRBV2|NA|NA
CASSFPGGLGQPQHF
TGTGCCAGCAGTTTCCCGGGGGGCCTAGGGCAGCCCCAGCATTTT
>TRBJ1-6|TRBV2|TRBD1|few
CAGTGQADSPLHF
TGTGCCGGGACAGGGCAGGCGGATTCACCCCTCCACTTT